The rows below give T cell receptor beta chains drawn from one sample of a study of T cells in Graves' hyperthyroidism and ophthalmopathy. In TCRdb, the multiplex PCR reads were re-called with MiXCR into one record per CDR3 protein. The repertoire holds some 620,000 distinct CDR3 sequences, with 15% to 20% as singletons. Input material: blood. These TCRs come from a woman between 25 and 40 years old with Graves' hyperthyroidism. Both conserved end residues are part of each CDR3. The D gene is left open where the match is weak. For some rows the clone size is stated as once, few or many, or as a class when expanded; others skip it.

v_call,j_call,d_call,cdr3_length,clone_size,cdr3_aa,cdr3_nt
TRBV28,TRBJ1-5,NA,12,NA,CASSSIVQPQHF,TGTGCCAGCAGTTCCATAGTTCAGCCCCAGCATTTT
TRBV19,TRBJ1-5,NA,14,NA,CASSTLGVDQPQHF,TGTGCCAGTAGTACCCTAGGGGTTGATCAGCCCCAGCATTTT
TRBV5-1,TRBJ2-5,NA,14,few,CASSLGGTEETQYF,TGCGCCAGCAGCTTGGGCGGCACAGAAGAGACCCAGTACTTC
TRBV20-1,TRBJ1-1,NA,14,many,CSAKISFGGTEAFF,TGCAGTGCCAAGATATCTTTTGGGGGCACTGAAGCTTTCTTT
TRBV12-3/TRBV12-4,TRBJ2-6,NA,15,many,CASSFQGAGANVLTF,TGTGCCAGCAGTTTTCAGGGAGCTGGGGCCAACGTCCTGACTTTC
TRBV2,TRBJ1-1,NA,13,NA,CASSVKFHTEAFF,TGTGCCAGCAGTGTAAAATTTCACACTGAAGCTTTCTTT
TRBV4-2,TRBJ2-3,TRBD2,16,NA,CASSQGREGFTDTQYF,TGTGCCAGCAGCCAAGGACGGGAGGGGTTCACAGATACGCAGTATTTT
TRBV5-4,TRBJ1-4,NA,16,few,CASTLGPGTGNEKLFF,TGTGCCAGCACCTTGGGTCCAGGGACTGGTAATGAAAAACTGTTTTTT
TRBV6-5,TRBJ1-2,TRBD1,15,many,CASSYSGQFFYGYTF,TGTGCCAGCAGTTACTCGGGACAGTTTTTCTATGGCTACACCTTC
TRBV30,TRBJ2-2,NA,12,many,CAWSVNTGELFF,TGTGCCTGGAGTGTTAACACCGGGGAGCTGTTTTTT
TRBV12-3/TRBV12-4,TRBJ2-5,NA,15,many,CASRLYDDRQETQYF,TGTGCCAGCAGACTCTATGACGACCGCCAAGAGACCCAGTACTTC
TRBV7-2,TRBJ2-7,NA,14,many,CASSASHSSYEQYF,TGTGCCAGCAGCGCTAGTCACAGTTCCTACGAGCAGTACTTC
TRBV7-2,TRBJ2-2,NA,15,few,CASSSQGLNTGELFF,TGTGCCAGCAGCTCCCAGGGACTTAACACCGGGGAGCTGTTTTTT
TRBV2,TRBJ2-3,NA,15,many,CASSDNGGGTDTQYF,TGTGCCAGCAGTGATAACGGCGGAGGGACAGATACGCAGTATTTT
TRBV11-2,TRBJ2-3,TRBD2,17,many,CASSLRRASGSTDTQYF,TGTGCCAGCAGCCTACGGAGGGCTAGCGGTAGCACAGATACGCAGTATTTT
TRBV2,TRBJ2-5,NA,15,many,CASSLITDGEETQYF,TGTGCCAGCAGTTTGATAACGGACGGTGAAGAGACCCAGTACTTC
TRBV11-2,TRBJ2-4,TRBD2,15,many,CASSFAWREGNIQYF,TGTGCCAGCAGCTTCGCTTGGCGGGAGGGGAACATTCAGTACTTC
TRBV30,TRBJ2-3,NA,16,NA,CAWSSTDGLSSATQYF,TGTGCCTGGAGTTCCACGGACGGACTTAGCTCAGCTACGCAGTATTTT
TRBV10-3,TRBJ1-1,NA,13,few,CAIRLTGSTEAFF,TGTGCCATCAGGCTAACAGGGAGCACTGAAGCTTTCTTT
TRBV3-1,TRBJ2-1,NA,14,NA,CASSPSLRYNEQFF,TGTGCCAGCAGCCCGTCACTCAGGTACAATGAGCAGTTCTTC
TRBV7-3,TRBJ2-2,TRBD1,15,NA,CASSLSGTEGRELFF,TGTGCCAGCAGCTTATCTGGGACAGAGGGGCGGGAGCTGTTTTTT
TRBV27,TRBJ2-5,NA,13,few,CASSPSNQETQYF,TGTGCCAGCAGTCCTTCGAACCAAGAGACCCAGTACTTC
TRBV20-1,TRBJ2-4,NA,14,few,CSATGVGAKNIQYF,TGCAGTGCTACAGGGGTGGGAGCCAAAAACATTCAGTACTTC
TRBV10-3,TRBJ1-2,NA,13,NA,CAISEGPPDGYTF,TGTGCCATCAGTGAGGGACCGCCTGATGGCTACACCTTC
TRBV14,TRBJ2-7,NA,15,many,CASSQEDRRGDEQYF,TGTGCCAGCAGCCAAGAAGACAGAAGAGGAGACGAGCAGTACTTC
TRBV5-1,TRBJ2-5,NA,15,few,CASSLYSGEGETQYF,TGCGCCAGCAGCTTGTATTCGGGCGAGGGGGAGACCCAGTACTTC
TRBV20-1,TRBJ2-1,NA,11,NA,CSARLNNEQFF,TGCAGTGCCAGATTGAACAATGAGCAGTTCTTC
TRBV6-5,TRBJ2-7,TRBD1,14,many,CASSYSTGVYEQYF,TGTGCCAGCAGTTACTCGACAGGGGTCTACGAGCAGTACTTC
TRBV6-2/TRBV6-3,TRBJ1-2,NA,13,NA,CASRQIYNYGYTF,TGTGCCAGCAGACAGATCTATAACTATGGCTACACCTTC
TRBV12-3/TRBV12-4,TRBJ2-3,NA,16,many,CASSLGVGQGKRTQYF,TGTGCCAGCTCATTGGGAGTGGGGCAGGGGAAGAGGACGCAGTATTTT
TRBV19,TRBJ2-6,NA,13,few,CASSPRHSNVLTF,TGTGCCAGTAGTCCCCGACACTCCAACGTCCTGACTTTC
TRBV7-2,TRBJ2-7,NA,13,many,CASSLSGSGEQYF,TGTGCCAGCAGCTTATCCGGGTCCGGCGAGCAGTACTTC
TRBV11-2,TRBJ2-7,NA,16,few,CASSSEIPRKSYEQYF,TGTGCCAGCAGCTCGGAGATCCCCAGGAAAAGCTACGAGCAGTACTTC
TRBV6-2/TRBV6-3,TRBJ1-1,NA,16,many,CASSYVQGEGNTEAFF,TGTGCCAGCAGTTACGTTCAGGGAGAGGGGAACACTGAAGCTTTCTTT
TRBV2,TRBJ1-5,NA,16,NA,CASSEALWEINQPQHF,TGTGCCAGCAGTGAAGCGCTTTGGGAAATAAATCAGCCCCAGCATTTT
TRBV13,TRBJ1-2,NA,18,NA,CASSFWALNRESGYGYTF,TGTGCCAGCAGCTTTTGGGCCCTAAATCGGGAGAGTGGCTATGGCTACACCTTC
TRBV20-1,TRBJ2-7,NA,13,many,CSATRSLAYEQYF,TGCAGTGCCACTAGGTCCCTAGCGTACGAGCAGTACTTC